This TCR beta chain came from a study of blood T cell repertoires in COVID-19. In the original workflow: For nucleated cells, counts were estimated from reference gene primer amplification. Profiling relied on immunoSEQ multiplex PCR, and the TCRdb table lists in-frame clones only, not all of them. Clonal size and the V and J genes are those of that table, whereas D and trimming came from the DNA. The sample lists 200,000 to 300,000 clones; approximately 81% were seen once. Per germline, CDR1 SGHVS and CDR2 FQNEAQ. The CDR3 is 14 residues long. The ends were cut back, 3 bases at V and 2 bases at J, with 7 bases in the middle.

Sequenced input: peripheral blood. This rearrangement joins TRBV7-8 to TRBJ2-2; D possibly corresponds to TRBD1 (5 bases). The sequence was obtained from a man between 60 and 70 years old with acute or convalescent COVID-19. Here the CDR3 DNA reads TGTGCCAGCAGCTTGGACATAAACACCGGGGAGCTGTTTTTT. Its translation is CASSLDINTGELFF.